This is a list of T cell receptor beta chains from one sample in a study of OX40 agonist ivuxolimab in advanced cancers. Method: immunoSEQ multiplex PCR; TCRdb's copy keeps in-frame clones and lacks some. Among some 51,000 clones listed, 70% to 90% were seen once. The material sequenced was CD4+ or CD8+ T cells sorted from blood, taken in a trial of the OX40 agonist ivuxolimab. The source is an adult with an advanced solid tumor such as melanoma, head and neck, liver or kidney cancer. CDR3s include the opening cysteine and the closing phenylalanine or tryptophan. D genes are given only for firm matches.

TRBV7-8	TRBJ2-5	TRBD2	CASSPERTSQYF	TGTGCCAGCAGCCCAGAACGGACTAGCCAGTACTTC
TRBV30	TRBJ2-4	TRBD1	CAWNDRGTKNIQYF	TGTGCCTGGAATGACAGGGGAACTAAAAACATTCAGTACTTC
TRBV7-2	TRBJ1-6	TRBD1	CASSLLGTGGMSPLHF	TGTGCCAGCAGCCTCCTCGGGACAGGGGGCATGTCACCCCTCCACTTT
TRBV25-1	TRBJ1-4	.	CASSELGLREKLFF	TGTGCCAGCAGTGAATTGGGTTTACGCGAAAAACTGTTTTTT
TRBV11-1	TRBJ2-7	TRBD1	CASGDRVSYEQYF	TGTGCCAGTGGGGACAGGGTTTCGTACGAGCAGTACTTC
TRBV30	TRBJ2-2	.	CAWTHTAGGELFF	TGTGCCTGGACGCACACCGCGGGTGGGGAGCTGTTTTTT
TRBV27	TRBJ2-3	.	CASSLLFSNSSTDTQYF	TGTGCCAGCAGTTTATTATTTTCTAACTCTAGCACAGATACGCAGTATTTT
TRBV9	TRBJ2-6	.	CASSVTGSESGANVLTF	TGTGCCAGCAGCGTCACCGGAAGCGAATCTGGGGCCAACGTCCTGACTTTC
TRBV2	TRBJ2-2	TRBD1	CASSPFPVQGGTGELFF	TGTGCCAGCAGTCCGTTTCCCGTACAGGGGGGCACCGGGGAGCTGTTTTTT
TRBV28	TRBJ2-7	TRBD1	CASSLRDSVSYEQYF	TGTGCCAGCAGTTTACGGGACAGTGTTTCCTACGAGCAGTACTTC
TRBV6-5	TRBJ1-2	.	CASSERTGLAYTF	TGTGCCAGCAGTGAGCGAACAGGGCTCGCCTACACCTTC